Reported below is one TCR beta chain. What it binds is unknown. This sample was taken from a study of cytomegalovirus exposure and HLA in healthy donors. Study overall: One earlier analysis, a look at 150 million to 200 million T cells, found some 100 million unique TCR beta sequences. Study-wide results and caveats: Compared with the approximately 680-donor mean, an Asian-associated ancestry cluster reportedly had fewer N-insertions, according to a later analysis. After further analysis at a later stage, around 17,000 TCR beta sequences were associated with HLA alleles at 0.05 false discovery rate. The likely explanation for a cluster of highly shared sequence variants was sequencing artifact.

Both 60 Vbeta primers and 13 Jbeta primers went into the PCR. TCRdb keeps only in-frame clones here, not all; method: immunoSEQ multiplex PCR. This table has some 150,000 clones, roughly four fifths appearing once. The source material was PBMCs. The receptor's source is a middle-aged man in good health and CMV-seropositive.

CDR3 in amino acids: CASSVGSGDYNEQFF. The CDR3 DNA is TGTGCCAGCAGCGTAGGAAGCGGGGATTACAATGAGCAGTTCTTC. This sequence joins TRBV9 and TRBJ2-1, with 7 bases matching TRBD2. Losses at the gene ends were 0 bases for V and 4 bases for J; bases not matched to a gene: 4. Germline CDR1 and CDR2: SGDLS and YYNGEE. This CDR3 has 15 residues.